This is a list of T cell receptor beta chains from one sample in a study of STAT5B mutations in CD4+ large granular lymphocyte leukemia. Repertoires were generated with immunoSEQ multiplex PCR, while TCRdb's copy carries only in-frame clones and drops some. The sample lists tens of thousands of clones, about 86% occurring once. Sequencing input: CD4+ T cells from blood buffy coats. All receptors come from a human donor in good health. The CDR3 runs from the conserved cysteine through the conserved F or W. D genes are given only for firm matches. Clone size appears in some rows only: once, few, many, or a class for an expanded clone.

j_gene: TRBJ2-1
abundance: .
v_gene: TRBV11-2
len: 17
d_gene: TRBD2
CDR3aa: CASRFIRLAGAGNEQFF
CDR3nt: TGTGCCAGCAGGTTTATCAGATTAGCGGGAGCTGGGAATGAGCAGTTCTTC

j_gene: TRBJ1-1
abundance: .
v_gene: TRBV7-2
len: 15
d_gene: .
CDR3aa: CASSLDVRYNTEAFF
CDR3nt: TGTGCCAGCAGCTTAGACGTCCGTTATAACACTGAAGCTTTCTTT

j_gene: TRBJ2-3
abundance: once
v_gene: TRBV5-1
len: 14
d_gene: TRBD1
CDR3aa: CASSTTGNADTQYF
CDR3nt: TGCGCCAGCAGCACGACAGGGAACGCAGATACGCAGTATTTT

j_gene: TRBJ1-2
abundance: .
v_gene: TRBV30
len: 15
d_gene: .
CDR3aa: CAWSVQARGYYGYTF
CDR3nt: TGTGCCTGGAGTGTCCAGGCCAGGGGCTACTATGGCTACACCTTC

j_gene: TRBJ2-1
abundance: .
v_gene: TRBV11-2
len: 16
d_gene: .
CDR3aa: CASSLERLANGNEQFF
CDR3nt: TGTGCCAGCAGCTTAGAGAGGCTAGCGAACGGAAATGAGCAGTTCTTC

j_gene: TRBJ2-2
abundance: .
v_gene: TRBV13
len: 16
d_gene: TRBD2
CDR3aa: CASSSRTSGNTGELFF
CDR3nt: TGTGCCAGCAGCTCCAGGACTAGCGGGAACACCGGGGAGCTGTTTTTT

j_gene: TRBJ1-2
abundance: .
v_gene: TRBV28
len: 16
d_gene: .
CDR3aa: CASSLFPSNTNYGYTF
CDR3nt: TGTGCCAGCAGTTTATTCCCATCGAATACTAACTATGGCTACACCTTC

j_gene: TRBJ2-7
abundance: .
v_gene: TRBV28
len: 17
d_gene: .
CDR3aa: CASSLGLGQGSSYEQYF
CDR3nt: TGTGCCAGCAGTTTAGGTTTAGGTCAAGGGAGCTCCTACGAGCAGTACTTC

j_gene: TRBJ1-4
abundance: .
v_gene: TRBV6-5
len: 14
d_gene: .
CDR3aa: CASNIVEGREKLFF
CDR3nt: TGTGCCAGCAATATAGTAGAGGGAAGAGAAAAACTGTTTTTT

j_gene: TRBJ2-1
abundance: .
v_gene: TRBV9
len: 16
d_gene: TRBD2
CDR3aa: CASSVAERGVWDEQFF
CDR3nt: TGTGCCAGCAGCGTAGCAGAGCGGGGGGTGTGGGATGAGCAGTTCTTC

j_gene: TRBJ2-1
abundance: .
v_gene: TRBV4-1
len: 14
d_gene: .
CDR3aa: CASRGIKGDNEQFF
CDR3nt: TGCGCCAGCCGAGGGATTAAGGGCGACAATGAGCAGTTCTTC

j_gene: TRBJ2-5
abundance: .
v_gene: TRBV5-1
len: 16
d_gene: TRBD2
CDR3aa: CASSLGLAGGPKTQYF
CDR3nt: TGCGCCAGCAGCTTGGGACTAGCGGGAGGGCCGAAGACCCAGTACTTC

j_gene: TRBJ1-2
abundance: .
v_gene: TRBV5-4
len: 14
d_gene: TRBD1
CDR3aa: CASRPGQGPYGYTF
CDR3nt: TGTGCCAGCAGGCCGGGACAGGGTCCCTATGGCTACACCTTC

j_gene: TRBJ1-1
abundance: once
v_gene: TRBV6-1
len: 15
d_gene: .
CDR3aa: CASSEIWGEGTEAFF
CDR3nt: TGTGCCAGCAGTGAAATATGGGGGGAAGGCACTGAAGCTTTCTTT

j_gene: TRBJ2-2
abundance: .
v_gene: TRBV7-7
len: 14
d_gene: TRBD2
CDR3aa: CASSSRLAGGELFF
CDR3nt: TGTGCCAGCAGCTCGCGACTAGCTGGTGGGGAGCTGTTTTTT

j_gene: TRBJ1-1
abundance: .
v_gene: TRBV5-1
len: 15
d_gene: .
CDR3aa: CASSFGGQSNTEAFF
CDR3nt: TGCGCCAGCAGCTTTGGGGGACAATCCAACACTGAAGCTTTCTTT

j_gene: TRBJ1-2
abundance: .
v_gene: TRBV28
len: 12
d_gene: .
CDR3aa: CASSFTASGYTF
CDR3nt: TGTGCCAGCAGTTTTACGGCAAGTGGCTACACCTTC

j_gene: TRBJ1-5
abundance: .
v_gene: TRBV6-1
len: 13
d_gene: .
CDR3aa: CASNTGYNQPQHF
CDR3nt: TGTGCCAGCAACACAGGCTACAATCAGCCCCAGCATTTT

j_gene: TRBJ2-5
abundance: .
v_gene: TRBV19
len: 15
d_gene: TRBD2
CDR3aa: CASRATSPGGETQYF
CDR3nt: TGTGCCAGTAGGGCGACTAGCCCCGGGGGAGAGACCCAGTACTTC

j_gene: TRBJ1-6
abundance: .
v_gene: TRBV6-6
len: 16
d_gene: .
CDR3aa: CASSWTQGKSDSPLHF
CDR3nt: TGTGCCAGCAGTTGGACACAGGGCAAATCGGATTCACCCCTCCACTTT

j_gene: TRBJ1-1
abundance: .
v_gene: TRBV11-2
len: 11
d_gene: TRBD1
CDR3aa: CASSSGGKAFF
CDR3nt: TGTGCCAGCAGCTCAGGGGGCAAAGCTTTCTTT

j_gene: TRBJ1-2
abundance: .
v_gene: TRBV23-1
len: 15
d_gene: TRBD1
CDR3aa: CASSQSGQGDYGYTF
CDR3nt: TGCGCCAGCAGTCAATCTGGACAGGGAGACTATGGCTACACCTTC

j_gene: TRBJ1-2
abundance: .
v_gene: TRBV7-8
len: 15
d_gene: TRBD1
CDR3aa: CASSLDSAGGYGYTF
CDR3nt: TGTGCCAGCAGCTTAGATAGTGCAGGGGGCTATGGCTACACCTTC

j_gene: TRBJ2-1
abundance: once
v_gene: TRBV25-1
len: 15
d_gene: TRBD2
CDR3aa: CASSVGRAIYNEQFF
CDR3nt: TGTGCCAGCAGTGTCGGGAGGGCCATCTACAATGAGCAGTTCTTC

j_gene: TRBJ2-1
abundance: .
v_gene: TRBV2
len: 16
d_gene: TRBD2
CDR3aa: CASSVQSAGTRNEQFF
CDR3nt: TGTGCCAGCAGTGTTCAATCAGCGGGAACACGGAATGAGCAGTTCTTC

j_gene: TRBJ2-1
abundance: few
v_gene: TRBV11-2
len: 12
d_gene: .
CDR3aa: CASSLSEREQFF
CDR3nt: TGTGCCAGCAGCTTAAGCGAGCGGGAGCAGTTCTTC

j_gene: TRBJ2-1
abundance: once
v_gene: TRBV15
len: 15
d_gene: TRBD2
CDR3aa: CATRGRGSSYNEQFF
CDR3nt: TGTGCCACCAGGGGGCGGGGGAGCTCCTACAATGAGCAGTTCTTC

j_gene: TRBJ1-5
abundance: .
v_gene: TRBV25-1
len: 14
d_gene: .
CDR3aa: CASSEYTANQPQHF
CDR3nt: TGTGCCAGCAGTGAATATACGGCGAATCAGCCCCAGCATTTT

j_gene: TRBJ2-3
abundance: .
v_gene: TRBV5-1
len: 16
d_gene: TRBD2
CDR3aa: CASRPGTSGRTDTQYF
CDR3nt: TGCGCCAGCAGGCCCGGGACTAGCGGTCGCACAGATACGCAGTATTTT

j_gene: TRBJ1-5
abundance: .
v_gene: TRBV12-5
len: 13
d_gene: .
CDR3aa: CASGPPADQPQHF
CDR3nt: TGTGCTAGTGGTCCCCCGGCGGATCAGCCCCAGCATTTT

j_gene: TRBJ2-7
abundance: .
v_gene: TRBV14
len: 15
d_gene: TRBD2
CDR3aa: CASSQGTSITYEQYF
CDR3nt: TGTGCCAGCAGCCAGGGGACTAGCATTACCTACGAGCAGTACTTC

j_gene: TRBJ2-5
abundance: .
v_gene: TRBV6-4
len: 15
d_gene: TRBD2
CDR3aa: CASSDGSGGSETQYF
CDR3nt: TGTGCCAGCAGTGACGGATCGGGGGGGTCCGAGACCCAGTACTTC

j_gene: TRBJ2-6
abundance: .
v_gene: TRBV28
len: 20
d_gene: TRBD2
CDR3aa: CASRTRTSGRSPSGANVLTF
CDR3nt: TGTGCCAGCAGGACCCGGACTAGCGGGAGGTCTCCATCTGGGGCCAACGTCCTGACTTTC

j_gene: TRBJ2-1
abundance: .
v_gene: TRBV5-1
len: 14
d_gene: .
CDR3aa: CASSRGEYYNEQFF
CDR3nt: TGCGCCAGCAGCCGTGGAGAGTATTACAATGAGCAGTTCTTC